One sample yielded the 14 T cell receptor beta chains listed below, sequenced in a study of CD4 T cells in relation to SARS-CoV-2 and coronaviruses. The antigens for these receptors are not known. Some clones are missing from TCRdb's copy, which holds only in-frame ones; the method was immunoSEQ multiplex PCR. The data contain tens of thousands of clones, about four fifths of them seen just once; the ten biggest clones take up more than 1.4%. Sequences were obtained from naive CD4+ T cells from PBMCs, cultured in vitro. Subset of the sample: naive CD4+ T cells isolated by negative enrichment. The receptors were gathered from an adult with COVID-19.

The rearrangement links TRBV3-1 (or the pseudogene TRBV3-2) to TRBJ2-7; possible D gene TRBD2, 7 bases. V was shortened by 0 bases and J by 7 bases, with 16 bases between the two germline ends. The CDR3 consists of 15 residues. Germline V gene lookup returns CDR1 LGHDT and CDR2 YNNKEL (reference sequence). Written as DNA, the CDR3 is TGTGCCAGCAGCCAAGATCAGGGGCTAGCGGCAGAGCAGTACTTC. This sequence encodes CASSQDQGLAAEQYF.

This chain uses TRBV27 with TRBJ2-5, with D tentatively TRBD2 (7 bases). CDR1 MNHEY and CDR2 SMNVEV come from the germline V gene (reference sequence). The CDR3 loop spans 14 amino acids. V lost 3 bases and J 3 bases, leaving 11 bases between the germline ends. The CDR3 DNA reads TGTGCCAGCAGTTTGGGGGGGCGGGAAGAGACCCAGTACTTC. This sequence encodes CASSLGGREETQYF.

The rearrangement uses TRBV20-1 and TRBJ2-1, with D perhaps assigned TRBD1 or TRBD2 (5 bases each). The V end lost 6 bases, the J end lost 8 bases, and 20 bases lay between the germline ends. Germline CDR1 reads DFQATT; CDR2 reads SNEGSKA (reference sequence). CDR3 length: 14 residues. This chain's CDR3 is CSASGDLGWDEQFF. Here the CDR3 DNA reads TGCAGTGCCAGTGGGGACCTCGGGTGGGATGAGCAGTTCTTC.

The chain employs TRBV9 and TRBJ2-7, with D perhaps assigned TRBD1 or TRBD2 (7 bases each). V gave up 4 bases and J gave up 1 base, with 12 bases separating them. This CDR3 spans 14 amino acids. Germline V gene lookup returns CDR1 SGDLS and CDR2 YYNGEE. The CDR3 bases are TGTGCCAGCAGCCCAGGGGGGGGGTCCTACGAGCAGTACTTC. It specifies CASSPGGGSYEQYF.

This chain joins TRBV19 and TRBJ2-1; TRBD2 aligns across 12 bases. The V gene end was trimmed by 4 bases and the J gene end by 8 bases; junction bases not matched to a gene: 0. The CDR3 runs to 13 residues. Germline loops: CDR1 LNHDA, CDR2 SQIVND (reference sequence). Written as DNA, the CDR3 is TGTGCCAGTAGTAGACTAGCGGGAGATGAGCAGTTCTTC. Encoded protein: CASSRLAGDEQFF.

The chain uses TRBV15 and TRBJ2-7; 7 bases agree with TRBD2. The length of the CDR3 is 16 residues. V lost 0 bases and J lost 2; bases outside the gene matches: 7. CDR1 is LNHNV and CDR2 is YYDKDF in the germline V gene (reference sequence). CDR3 sequence reads: CATSRDMSSGPYEQYF. CDR3 in DNA: TGTGCCACCAGCAGAGATATGTCTAGCGGACCCTACGAGCAGTACTTC. Full variable domain (remainder filled in from reference TRBV15 and TRBJ2-7): DAMVIQNPRYQVTQFGKPVTLSCSQTLNHNVMYWYQQKSSQAPKLLFHYYDKDFNNEADTPDNFQSRRPNTSFCFLDIRSPGLGDTAMYLCATSRDMSSGPYEQYFGPGTRLTVT.

V is TRBV5-1 and J is TRBJ2-5; possibly TRBD1 for D (5 bases). The V end lost 4 bases, the J end lost 4 bases, and 20 bases lay between the germline ends. Germline assignment: CDR1 SGHRS and CDR2 YFSETQ. The CDR3 length is 16 residues. Here the CDR3 reads CASSATFQGSGETQYF. CDR3 sequence (DNA): TGCGCCAGCAGCGCCACCTTCCAGGGATCTGGAGAGACCCAGTACTTC.

The chain carries TRBV7-9 and TRBJ2-5; 10 bases are shared with TRBD2. The CDR3 consists of 14 residues. V was pared by 6 bases and J by 5 bases, with 6 bases of the junction left unmatched. CDR1 is SEHNR and CDR2 is FQNEAQ in the germline V gene (reference sequence). The CDR3 is CASRLAGVAETQYF. The CDR3 DNA sequence: TGTGCCAGCAGGCTAGCGGGAGTTGCGGAGACCCAGTACTTC.

V is TRBV5-1 and J is TRBJ1-3; possibly TRBD1 for D (5 bases). The CDR3 length is 15 residues. Germline V CDR1 and CDR2: SGHRS, YFSETQ. V dropped 7 bases and J dropped 0 bases, with 14 bases sitting between them. In DNA, the CDR3 is TGCGCCAGCCGTAAAACAGGACACTCTGGAAACACCATATATTTT. Translating gives CASRKTGHSGNTIYF.

This clone was seen a few times. The V and J genes are TRBV12-3 or TRBV12-4 and TRBJ2-7; D perhaps matches TRBD1 (5 bases). The V end was cut by 7 bases, the J end by 6 bases, with 13 bases between. The CDR3 runs 12 residues. CDR3: CASTTGAREQYF. DNA of the CDR3: TGTGCCAGCACCACAGGTGCCCGCGAGCAGTACTTC.

This chain joins TRBV4-1 and TRBJ2-4, with D unresolved. This CDR3 has 16 residues. V was cut by 0 bases and J by 9 bases, with 18 bases left in between. Germline assignment: CDR1 MGHRA and CDR2 YSYEKL. The CDR3 loop reads CASSQEVRALMSIQYF. The CDR3 bases are TGCGCCAGCAGCCAAGAAGTTAGGGCCTTAATGAGCATTCAGTACTTC.

The chain combines TRBV10-2 with TRBJ1-4; 7 bases are shared with TRBD1. The CDR3 runs 13 residues. Losses at the gene ends were 7 bases for V and 1 base for J; bases not matched to a gene: 0. Germline CDR1 reads WSHSY; CDR2 reads SAAADI. The CDR3 loop is CASNRGTNEKLFF. In DNA, the CDR3 is TGCGCCAGCAACAGGGGAACTAATGAAAAACTGTTTTTT.

The J gene is TRBJ2-5, the V gene TRBV24-1; possibly TRBD1 or TRBD2 for D (7 bases each). The CDR3 consists of 14 residues. Germline V lookup: CDR1 KGHDR, CDR2 SFDVKD. V lost 8 bases to trimming and J lost 5 bases, with 17 bases between them. This CDR3 reads CATIGYQGGETQYF. The CDR3 DNA sequence: TGTGCCACCATCGGCTATCAGGGGGGGGAGACCCAGTACTTC.

The CDR3 loop reads CASSEDGTGGKDTQYF. DNA of the CDR3: TGTGCCAGCAGTGAAGATGGGACAGGGGGCAAAGATACGCAGTATTTT. The genes are TRBV2 and TRBJ2-3; 12 bases map to TRBD1. CDR1 and CDR2 from the germline V gene are SNHLY and FYNNEI. V was pared by 1 base and J by 5 bases, with 4 bases of the junction left unmatched. This CDR3 spans 16 amino acids.